This T cell receptor beta chain is from a study of blood T cell repertoires in COVID-19. The wider study: Whether acute or convalescent, the COVID-19 samples came from the United States, Italy and Spain. PBMCs, B-cell-depleted T cells, or T cells were the source of the cDNA or gDNA that made up the material.

The CDR3 has 14 amino acids. V was clipped by 6 bases and J by 5 bases, with 16 bases between them. CDR1 is ENHRY and CDR2 is SYGVKD in the germline V gene. As handled by the study authors: Nucleated cell counts were estimated from reference gene primer amplification. The table came from immunoSEQ multiplex PCR; TCRdb's copy has only in-frame clones and leaves some out. The V and J calls and clone size come from that table; D and trimming were worked out from the DNA. The top ten clones hold about 9.3% of a sample with approximately 97,000 clones, 60% to 80% of them seen once. This clonotype originated in a man in his sixties with active or convalescent COVID-19. This chain uses TRBV10-3 with TRBJ2-5, with D perhaps matching TRBD1 (7 bases). What was sequenced was peripheral blood. CDR3 nucleotide sequence: TGTGCCATCAGGCGGGACAGTACAAGGGAGACCCAGTACTTC. As protein: CAIRRDSTRETQYF.